This record covers a single T cell receptor beta chain. This sample is part of a study of blood T cell repertoires in COVID-19. Study in general: COVID-19 samples collected from the United States, Italy and Spain covered acute and convalescent phases.

The repertoire was sequenced with immunoSEQ multiplex PCR; TCRdb's copy has only in-frame clones and lacks some. In the table there are some 150,000 clones, 70% to 90% of which are singletons. This receptor was taken from a man between 40 and 49 years old with acute or convalescent COVID-19. The sequenced material came from peripheral blood.

CDR3 in amino acids: CASRGYGSNEQFF. The CDR3 coding sequence is TGTGCCAGCAGAGGATACGGGAGCAATGAGCAGTTCTTC. The gene calls are TRBV12-3 or TRBV12-4 and TRBJ2-1, with D possibly matching TRBD2 (6 bases). Trimming cost V 6 bases and J 6 bases, with 12 bases left between them. This CDR3 is built from 13 residues.